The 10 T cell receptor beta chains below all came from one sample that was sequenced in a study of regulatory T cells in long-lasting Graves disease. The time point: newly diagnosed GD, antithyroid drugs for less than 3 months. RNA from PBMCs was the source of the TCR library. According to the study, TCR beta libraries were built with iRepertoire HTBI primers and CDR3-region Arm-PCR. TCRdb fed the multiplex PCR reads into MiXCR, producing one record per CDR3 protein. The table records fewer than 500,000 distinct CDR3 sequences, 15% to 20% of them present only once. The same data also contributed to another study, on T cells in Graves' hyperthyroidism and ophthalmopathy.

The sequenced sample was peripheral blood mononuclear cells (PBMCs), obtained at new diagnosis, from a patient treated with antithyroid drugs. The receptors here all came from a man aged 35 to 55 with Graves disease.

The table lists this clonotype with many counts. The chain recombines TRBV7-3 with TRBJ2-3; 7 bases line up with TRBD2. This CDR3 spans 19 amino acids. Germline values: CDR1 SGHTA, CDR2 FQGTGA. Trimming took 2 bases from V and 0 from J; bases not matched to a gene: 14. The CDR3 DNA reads TGTGCCAGCAGCTTACCGGCGCGGGCTAGCGGAGCTAGCACAGATACGCAGTATTTT. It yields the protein CASSLPARASGASTDTQYF.

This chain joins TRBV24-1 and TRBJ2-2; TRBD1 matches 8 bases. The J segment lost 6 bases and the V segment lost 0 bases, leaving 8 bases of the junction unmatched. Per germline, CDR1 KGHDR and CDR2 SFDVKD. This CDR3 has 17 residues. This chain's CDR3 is CATSDLPLTGGPGELFF. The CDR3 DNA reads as TGTGCCACCAGTGATTTGCCCCTCACAGGGGGGCCCGGGGAGCTGTTTTTT.

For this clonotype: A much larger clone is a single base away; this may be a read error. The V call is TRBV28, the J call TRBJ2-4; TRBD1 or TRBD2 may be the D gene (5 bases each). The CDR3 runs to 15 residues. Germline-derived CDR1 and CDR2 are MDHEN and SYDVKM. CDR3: CASRPAGLAKNIRYF. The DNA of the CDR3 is TGTGCCAGCAGGCCAGCAGGGCTAGCCAAAAACATTCGGTACTTC. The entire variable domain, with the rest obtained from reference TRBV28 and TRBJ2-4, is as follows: DVKVTQSSRYLVKRTGEKVFLECVQDMDHENMFWYRQDPGLGLRLIYFSYDVKMKEKGDIPEGYSVSREKKERFSLILESASTNQTSMYLCASRPAGLAKNIRYFGAGTRLSVL.

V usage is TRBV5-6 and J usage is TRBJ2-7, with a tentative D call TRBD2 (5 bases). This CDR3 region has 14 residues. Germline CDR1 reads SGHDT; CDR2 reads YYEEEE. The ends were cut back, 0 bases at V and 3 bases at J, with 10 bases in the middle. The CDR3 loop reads CASSLVYGDYEQYF. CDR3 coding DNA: TGTGCCAGCAGCTTGGTCTACGGGGACTACGAGCAGTACTTC.

CDR3 sequence: CASGGTSGNTIYF. The CDR3 DNA is TGTGCCAGCGGCGGGACTTCTGGAAACACCATATATTTT. V usage is TRBV19 and J usage is TRBJ1-3; maybe TRBD1 (5 bases). This CDR3 comprises 13 residues. Germline CDR1 is LNHDA and CDR2 is SQIVND (reference sequence). V lost 9 bases to trimming and J lost 1 base, with 10 bases between them.

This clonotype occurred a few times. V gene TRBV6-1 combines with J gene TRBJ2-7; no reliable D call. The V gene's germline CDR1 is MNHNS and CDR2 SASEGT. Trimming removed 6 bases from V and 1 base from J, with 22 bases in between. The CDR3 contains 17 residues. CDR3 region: CASSSISPKGRSYEQYF. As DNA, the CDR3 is TGTGCCAGCAGCTCTATATCCCCCAAAGGAAGATCCTACGAGCAGTACTTC.

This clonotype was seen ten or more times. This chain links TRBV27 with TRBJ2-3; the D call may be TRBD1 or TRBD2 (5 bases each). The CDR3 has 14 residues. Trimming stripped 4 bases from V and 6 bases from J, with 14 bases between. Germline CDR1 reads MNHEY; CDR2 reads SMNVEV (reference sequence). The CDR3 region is CASSYGARRDTQYF. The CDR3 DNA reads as TGTGCCAGCAGTTACGGGGCCCGGAGGGATACGCAGTATTTT.

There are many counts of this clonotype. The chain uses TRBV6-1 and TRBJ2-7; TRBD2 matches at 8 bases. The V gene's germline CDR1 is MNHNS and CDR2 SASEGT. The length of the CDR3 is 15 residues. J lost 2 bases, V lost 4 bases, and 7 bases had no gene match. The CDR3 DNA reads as TGTGCCAGCAGTGGGGGGAGCGGGAGTGCCTACGAGCAGTACTTC. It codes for CASSGGSGSAYEQYF.

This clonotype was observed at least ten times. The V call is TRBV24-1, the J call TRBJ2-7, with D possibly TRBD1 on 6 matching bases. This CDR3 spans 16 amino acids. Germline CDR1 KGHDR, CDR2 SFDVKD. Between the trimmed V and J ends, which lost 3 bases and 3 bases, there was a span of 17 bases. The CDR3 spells CATSDPGTLSNYEQYF. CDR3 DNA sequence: TGTGCCACCAGTGATCCCGGGACACTGTCAAACTACGAGCAGTACTTC.

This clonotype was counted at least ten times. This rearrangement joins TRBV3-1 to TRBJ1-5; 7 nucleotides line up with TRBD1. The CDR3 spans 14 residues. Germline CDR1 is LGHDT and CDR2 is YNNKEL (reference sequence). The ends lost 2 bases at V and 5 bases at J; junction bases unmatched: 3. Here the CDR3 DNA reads TGTGCCAGCAGCCAAAGGGACAGACATCAGCCCCAGCATTTT. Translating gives CASSQRDRHQPQHF.